These 30 T cell receptor beta chains originate from one sample sequenced in a study of shared clonotypes between healthy human individuals. Repertoires were generated with immunoSEQ multiplex PCR, while TCRdb's copy carries only in-frame clones and drops some. The data hold about 2.3 million clones, with just under 95% observed a single time. Sequencing was done on a sample of naive CD4+ T cells from PBMCs. Specified subset: CD45RA+ positively selected. Receptor source: a man aged 18 to 29 in good health. Some clones in this sample may be carry-over from other donors' samples.

The rearrangement links TRBV9 to TRBJ1-4; TRBD1 might be the D (6 bases). With 3 bases removed from V and 7 bases from J, the gap between germline ends came to 19 bases. The CDR3 consists of 16 residues. In germline, CDR1 is SGDLS, CDR2 YYNGEE. CDR3 amino acids: CASSANGGAGVEKLFF. The CDR3 coding sequence is TGTGCCAGCAGCGCTAACGGCGGGGCAGGGGTTGAAAAACTGTTTTTT.

This chain uses TRBV20-1 with TRBJ1-2, with 7 nucleotides matching TRBD1. The germline V gene encodes CDR1 DFQATT and CDR2 SNEGSKA (reference sequence). The trim removed 2 bases at V and 8 bases at J, leaving 2 bases unmatched. The CDR3 runs to 11 residues. The DNA of the CDR3 is TGCAGTGCTAGACAGGGGGAAGGCTACACCTTC. Residues: CSARQGEGYTF.

The chain links TRBV5-1 to TRBJ2-7; TRBD1 matches 8 bases. This CDR3 is 13 amino acids long. Germline CDR1 reads SGHRS; CDR2 reads YFSETQ. Trimming cost V 3 bases and J 2 bases; bases outside gene matches: 1. The CDR3: CASSWDRTYEQYF. The CDR3 bases are TGCGCCAGCAGCTGGGACAGGACCTACGAGCAGTACTTC.

The chain has TRBV6-5 and TRBJ2-5; 7 nucleotides line up with TRBD1. The J call is doubtful: the DNA matches TRBJ2-7 better. CDR1 and CDR2 (germline): MNHEY, SVGAGI. The CDR3 sequence is 14 residues long. Here the CDR3 reads CASRVLTGTYEQYF. The CDR3 bases are TGTGCCAGCAGAGTTTTGACAGGGACCTACGAGCAGTACTTC.

V is TRBV30 and J is TRBJ1-1; D gene uncertain. This CDR3 spans 13 amino acids. Per the germline V gene, CDR1 is GTSNPN and CDR2 is SVGIG (reference sequence). Trimming cost V 1 base and J 1 base, with 7 bases left between them. CDR3 protein: CAWSEGENTEAFF. DNA for the CDR3: TGTGCCTGGAGTGAGGGAGAGAACACTGAAGCTTTCTTT.

The chain uses TRBV28 and TRBJ1-1; D is possibly TRBD1 (6 bases). The CDR3 is 13 residues long. The V gene's germline CDR1 is MDHEN and CDR2 SYDVKM. The V gene lost 5 bases and the J gene lost 7 bases, with 14 bases spanning the gap. The CDR3 sequence: CASSGGGSFEAFF. The DNA of the CDR3 is TGTGCCAGCAGTGGCGGGGGCAGTTTTGAAGCTTTCTTT. The variable domain in full, with the rest retrieved from reference TRBV28 and TRBJ1-1, is DVKVTQSSRYLVKRTGEKVFLECVQDMDHENMFWYRQDPGLGLRLIYFSYDVKMKEKGDIPEGYSVSREKKERFSLILESASTNQTSMYLCASSGGGSFEAFFGQGTRLTVV.

About this clone itself: Other DNA sequences in this specimen translate into the identical CDR3. The rearrangement links TRBV7-3 to TRBJ2-1; D not resolved. Trimming shortened V by 5 bases and J by 4 bases, and 9 bases separated the two germline ends. CDR3 length equals 13 residues. Germline CDR1 and CDR2: SGHTA and FQGTGA. The DNA for the CDR3 is TGTGCCAGCAGCCCGGACCGATACAATGAGCAGTTCTTC. It codes for CASSPDRYNEQFF.

With respect to this clone: In the same sample, other DNA sequences code for this CDR3. The chain uses TRBV30 and TRBJ2-3, with D perhaps matching TRBD1 (5 bases). This CDR3 spans 13 amino acids. Trimming left V 0 bases short and J 3 bases short, with 7 bases between. Germline V CDR1 and CDR2: GTSNPN, SVGIG (reference sequence). CDR3 in amino acids: CAWSVQGTDTQYF. The CDR3 DNA reads TGTGCCTGGAGTGTCCAGGGAACAGATACGCAGTATTTT.

The rearrangement joins TRBV6-4 to TRBJ2-7, with D uncertain. With 0 bases removed from V and 0 bases from J, the gap between germline ends came to 18 bases. The CDR3 totals 18 residues. The germline V gene encodes CDR1 MRHNA and CDR2 SNTAGT. CDR3 sequence: CASSDSTPKLTSSYEQYF. The CDR3 DNA sequence: TGTGCCAGCAGTGACTCGACCCCTAAGCTGACGAGCTCCTACGAGCAGTACTTC.

This chain connects TRBV30 to TRBJ2-5, with D perhaps given as TRBD1 or TRBD2 (5 bases each). The CDR3 consists of 13 residues. Germline V gene sequence: CDR1 GTSNPN, CDR2 SVGIG (reference sequence). Deletions cut 0 bases from V and 5 bases from J, with 10 bases between. The CDR3, as DNA: TGTGCCTGGAGTGTACGGGACGTCGAGACCCAGTACTTC. It translates to CAWSVRDVETQYF.

The chain employs TRBV7-2 and TRBJ1-4; D is unclear. Germline-derived CDR1 and CDR2 are SGHTA and FQGNSA. The V gene lost 1 base and the J gene lost 7 bases, with 7 bases spanning the gap. The CDR3 loop spans 13 amino acids. The CDR3: CASSLVWGEKLFF. Written as DNA, the CDR3 is TGTGCCAGCAGCTTAGTCTGGGGTGAAAAACTGTTTTTT.

This chain joins TRBV7-2 and TRBJ1-2, with D possibly TRBD1 on 5 matching bases. The V and J ends lost 6 bases and 1 base respectively, with 12 bases between them. Germline CDR1 SGHTA, CDR2 FQGNSA. The CDR3 has 14 amino acids. This chain's CDR3 is CASRTGTDNYGYTF. CDR3 DNA: TGTGCCAGCAGGACCGGGACGGATAACTATGGCTACACCTTC.

The rearrangement joins TRBV7-2 to TRBJ1-3, with 8 bases matching TRBD1. Germline V gene data show CDR1 as SGHTA and CDR2 as FQGNSA. V lost 5 bases to trimming and J lost 0 bases; unmatched junction nucleotides: 0. This CDR3 is 14 amino acids long. CDR3 bases: TGTGCCAGCAGCGACAGGGGCTCTGGAAACACCATATATTTT. Encoded protein: CASSDRGSGNTIYF.

J is TRBJ2-7 and V is TRBV5-1, with D possibly TRBD1 on 6 matching bases. V shed 2 bases and J shed 3 bases, with 21 bases lying between them. The CDR3 consists of 17 residues. The germline V gene encodes CDR1 SGHRS and CDR2 YFSETQ. The CDR3 loop is CASSLSSGTPILYEQYF. The CDR3 coding sequence is TGCGCCAGCAGCTTATCATCCGGGACACCCATCCTCTACGAGCAGTACTTC.

The rearrangement links TRBV11-1 to TRBJ1-2; 8 bases map to TRBD1. The germline V gene has CDR1 SGHAT and CDR2 FQDESV (reference sequence). J was trimmed by 5 bases and V by 2 bases; bases with no gene match: 10. There are 16 residues in the CDR3. DNA for the CDR3: TGTGCCAGCAGCTTAAAGGGACAGGACTTACCATATGGCTACACCTTC. The encoded protein is CASSLKGQDLPYGYTF.

The V gene is TRBV5-1, the J gene TRBJ2-7; TRBD1 matches 9 bases. The CDR3 has 16 amino acids. From germline, CDR1 is SGHRS and CDR2 YFSETQ. Trimming at V came to 0 bases and at J to 5 bases, leaving 9 bases not matched to a gene. CDR3 coding DNA: TGCGCCAGCAGCTTGGCCACGGACAGGGGTCGGAACGAGCAGTACTTC. Translation: CASSLATDRGRNEQYF.

V is TRBV18 and J is TRBJ1-2, with a tentative D call TRBD1 (5 bases). This CDR3 region has 15 residues. V was pared by 6 bases and J by 4 bases, with 18 bases between. Germline V gene data show CDR1 as KGHSH and CDR2 as LQKENI. The CDR3 region is CASSQADWGSYGYTF. CDR3 nucleotides: TGTGCCAGCTCTCAGGCGGATTGGGGGTCCTATGGCTACACCTTC.

This chain joins TRBV27 and TRBJ1-4, with 10 positions matching TRBD1. The V gene end was trimmed by 6 bases and the J gene end by 5 bases; junction bases not matched to a gene: 9. The length of the CDR3 is 16 residues. Germline V CDR1 and CDR2: MNHEY, SMNVEV (reference sequence). CDR3 protein: CASSPGTGVLNEKLFF. The DNA for the CDR3 is TGTGCCAGCAGCCCCGGGACAGGGGTTTTGAATGAAAAACTGTTTTTT.

CDR3 loop: CSVVLPAYFMETQYF. The CDR3 DNA reads as TGCAGCGTTGTCTTACCCGCGTACTTCATGGAGACCCAGTACTTC. This chain uses TRBV29-1 with TRBJ2-5; D unresolved. There are 15 residues in the CDR3. Trimming took 4 bases from V and 5 from J, leaving 20 bases between them. Germline values: CDR1 SQVTM, CDR2 ANQGSEA. The variable domain in full, completed from reference TRBV29-1 and TRBJ2-5, reads SAVISQKPSRDICQRGTSLTIQCQVDSQVTMMFWYRQQPGQSLTLIATANQGSEATYESGFVIDKFPISRPNLTFSTLTVSNMSPEDSSIYLCSVVLPAYFMETQYFGPGTRLLVL.

The CDR3 sequence: CASNTGESGDTQYF. CDR3 coding DNA: TGTGCCAGCAACACAGGGGAGTCAGGGGATACGCAGTATTTT. The gene calls are TRBV27 and TRBJ2-3; 7 nucleotides match TRBD1. This CDR3 region has 14 residues. V shed 7 bases, J shed 6 bases, and the junction held 10 bases outside the gene matches. Germline CDR1 is MNHEY and CDR2 is SMNVEV (reference sequence).

The V and J genes are TRBV5-4 and TRBJ1-2; tentative D call: TRBD1 (6 bases). This CDR3 has 12 amino acids. The V gene lost 1 base and the J gene lost 5 bases, with 6 bases spanning the gap. The germline V gene has CDR1 SGHNT and CDR2 YYREEE (reference sequence). The CDR3 nucleotides are TGTGCCAGCAGCTTGACAGGGTATGGCTACACCTTC. This sequence encodes CASSLTGYGYTF.

Concerning this clone itself: The same CDR3 is also encoded by other DNA sequences in this sample. This chain connects TRBV5-1 to TRBJ2-1; no reliable D call. Trimming cost V 3 bases and J 4 bases, with 11 bases left between them. The CDR3 length is 14 residues. The germline V gene has CDR1 SGHRS and CDR2 YFSETQ. The DNA for the CDR3 is TGCGCCAGCAGCTCTGACGGGTCATACAATGAGCAGTTCTTC. This gives the protein CASSSDGSYNEQFF.

This chain connects TRBV28 to TRBJ2-1; 7 bases agree with TRBD1. CDR1 MDHEN and CDR2 SYDVKM come from the germline V gene. V lost 10 bases to trimming and J lost 8 bases; unmatched junction nucleotides: 8. CDR3 length equals 12 residues. As DNA, the CDR3 is TGTGCCACACGACAGGGAGTCCATGAGCAGTTCTTC. It is translated as CATRQGVHEQFF.

In this sample, this clone turned up once. V usage is TRBV15 and J usage is TRBJ2-7, with 7 bases identical to TRBD2. Germline trimming cut 3 bases from V and 4 bases from J; bases unmatched to any gene: 9. From germline, CDR1 is LNHNV and CDR2 YYDKDF (reference sequence). The CDR3 is made up of 15 amino acids. DNA for the CDR3: TGTGCCACCAGCAGGCCTGGCGGGAGATTTTACGAGCAGTACTTC. Translated: CATSRPGGRFYEQYF.

This chain joins TRBV7-8 and TRBJ1-5; D is unresolved. The V gene's germline CDR1 is SGHVS and CDR2 FQNEAQ. The V gene lost 2 bases and the J gene lost 3 bases, with 14 bases spanning the gap. The CDR3 has 16 amino acids. CDR3 amino acids: CASSLLVRNANQPQHF. CDR3 coding DNA: TGTGCCAGCAGCTTACTGGTTAGGAACGCCAATCAGCCCCAGCATTTT.

A remark on this clone: At the DNA level, this CDR3 is encoded by other sequences in the same sample as well. This sequence joins TRBV19 and TRBJ2-1, with 8 bases lining up with TRBD2. V lost 1 base and J lost 9; bases outside the gene matches: 2. CDR3 length: 13 amino acids. CDR1 and CDR2 (germline): LNHDA, SQIVND (reference sequence). CDR3 sequence: CASSIGLASEQFF. The CDR3 DNA reads TGTGCCAGTAGTATAGGACTAGCGAGTGAGCAGTTCTTC.

Turning to this clone: The sample holds other DNA sequences that translate to the same CDR3. V gene TRBV6-5 combines with J gene TRBJ1-2; 9 nucleotides align to TRBD1. CDR3 length equals 13 residues. Trimming took 5 bases from V and 8 from J; bases not matched to a gene: 6. Looked up from germline, CDR1 is MNHEY and CDR2 is SVGAGI. The CDR3 nucleotides read TGTGCCAGCAGTCGCGACAGGGGGGGCGGCTACACCTTC. Its translation: CASSRDRGGGYTF.

This chain links TRBV27 with TRBJ2-2, with D possibly TRBD2 on 6 matching bases. This CDR3 contains 16 residues. The germline V and J ends were trimmed by 5 bases and 4 bases, with 17 bases remaining between them. Germline V CDR1 and CDR2: MNHEY, SMNVEV (reference sequence). The CDR3 reads CASSPDYQGLTGELFF. The CDR3 DNA reads TGTGCCAGCAGTCCGGACTACCAAGGCCTCACCGGGGAGCTGTTTTTT.

The chain joins TRBV15 to TRBJ1-3, with D unclear. Germline V gives CDR1 LNHNV, CDR2 YYDKDF (reference sequence). Trimming stripped 0 bases from V and 7 bases from J, with 7 bases between. This CDR3 region has 13 residues. CDR3 bases: TGTGCCACCAGCAGAGATCTTTGGAACACCATATATTTT. Translation gives CATSRDLWNTIYF.

The rearrangement links TRBV4-2 to TRBJ1-5, with a weak D call TRBD1 (5 bases). V was cut by 4 bases and J by 2 bases, with 15 bases left in between. CDR3 size: 16 residues. Germline V CDR1 and CDR2: LGHNA, YNFKEQ. CDR3 bases: TGTGCCAGCAGCCTCGAAGACGGGGCTCGCAATCAGCCCCAGCATTTT. This encodes CASSLEDGARNQPQHF.